This TCR beta chain was observed in a study of Ad26.COV2.S vaccination and SARS-CoV-2 variants. For the study at large: In the study, Ad26.COV2.S was injected intramuscularly once, or twice 56 days apart.

Specified treatment: about 20 received Ad26.COV2.S at low or high dose, single or two shots; a few received placebo; per-sample allocation not given. Sampling took place 63 days after the first vaccine or placebo injection. Wuhan-strain SARS-CoV-2 spike was expressed by the Ad26 vector that made up the vaccine. Some clones are missing from TCRdb's copy, which holds only in-frame ones; the method was immunoSEQ multiplex PCR. The sample lists about 420,000 clones; 70% to 90% were seen once. The CDR3 covers 15 residues. CDR1 is SGHNT and CDR2 is YENEEA in the germline V gene. The V and J ends lost 2 bases and 8 bases respectively, with 16 bases between them.

The clonotype comes from a person between 18 and 60 years old who received the Ad26.COV2.S COVID-19 vaccine or a placebo. The chain combines TRBV11-3 with TRBJ2-1; either TRBD1 or TRBD2 may supply D (5 bases each). This specimen was peripheral blood, taken in a trial of Ad26.COV2.S vaccine versus placebo. CDR3 loop: CASSLYGRGRDEQFF. The CDR3 nucleotides read TGTGCCAGCAGCTTATATGGCCGGGGACGGGATGAGCAGTTCTTC. The full variable domain, rest sourced from reference TRBV11-3 and TRBJ2-1, is EAGVVQSPRYKIIEKKQPVAFWCNPISGHNTLYWYLQNLGQGPELLIRYENEEAVDDSQLPKDRFSAERLKGVDSTLKIQPAELGDSAVYLCASSLYGRGRDEQFFGPGTRLTVL.